A selection of T cell receptor beta chains follows, all from one sample in a study of CD4+ T cells in melanoma. TCRdb keeps only in-frame clones here, not all; method: immunoSEQ multiplex PCR. This sample has roughly 140,000 clones, with 92% found just once. These TCRs come from a human donor with melanoma. Both conserved end residues are part of each CDR3. The order of the fields is CDR3 DNA, CDR3 protein, clone size, J gene, V gene, D gene. D genes are given only for firm matches. Clone size is stated in some rows and not others, as once, few, many or a class when expanded.

cdr3_nt: TGTGCCAGCTCATTTACCGGGACAGGGGGCGACTTGCCCCTCCACTTT; cdr3_aa: CASSFTGTGGDLPLHF; clone_size: .; j_call: TRBJ1-6; v_call: TRBV18; d_call: TRBD1
cdr3_nt: TGTGCCAGCAGCTTAACCGGGGGGCAATACGAGCAGTACTTC; cdr3_aa: CASSLTGGQYEQYF; clone_size: .; j_call: TRBJ2-7; v_call: TRBV7-3; d_call: .
cdr3_nt: TGCGCCAGCAGCTTGGTCTCGGGCACCACCGGGGAGCTGTTTTTT; cdr3_aa: CASSLVSGTTGELFF; clone_size: .; j_call: TRBJ2-2; v_call: TRBV5-1; d_call: .
cdr3_nt: TGTGCCAGCAGCCGCGGACTAGCGGGGAACTTCTACGAGCAGTACTTC; cdr3_aa: CASSRGLAGNFYEQYF; clone_size: .; j_call: TRBJ2-7; v_call: TRBV5-4; d_call: TRBD2
cdr3_nt: TGTGCCAGCAGCAAAAAAGATTCACCAAAGAAGGGACCTGATCAGCCCCAGCATTTT; cdr3_aa: CASSKKDSPKKGPDQPQHF; clone_size: .; j_call: TRBJ1-5; v_call: TRBV21-1; d_call: .
cdr3_nt: TGTGCCAGCAGTGTAATAGGGGGGAGGTCGACTAATGAAAAACTGTTTTTT; cdr3_aa: CASSVIGGRSTNEKLFF; clone_size: once; j_call: TRBJ1-4; v_call: TRBV6-1; d_call: .
cdr3_nt: TGCGCCAGCAGCTTGGCCGGGAGAGATACGCAGTATTTT; cdr3_aa: CASSLAGRDTQYF; clone_size: .; j_call: TRBJ2-3; v_call: TRBV5-1; d_call: .
cdr3_nt: TGCAGCGGTGACAGAGGCGGGGAGACCCAGTACTTC; cdr3_aa: CSGDRGGETQYF; clone_size: .; j_call: TRBJ2-5; v_call: TRBV29-1; d_call: .
cdr3_nt: TGTGCCAGCAGCCAATCCTGGGTATTCTACGAGCAGTACTTC; cdr3_aa: CASSQSWVFYEQYF; clone_size: few; j_call: TRBJ2-7; v_call: TRBV16; d_call: .
cdr3_nt: TGTGCCAGCAGAGACCGGGACCCCTACGAGCAGTACTTC; cdr3_aa: CASRDRDPYEQYF; clone_size: .; j_call: TRBJ2-7; v_call: TRBV6-1; d_call: .
cdr3_nt: TGTGCCAGCAGCACCCGGACGCTCCCACACTACGGCTACACCTTC; cdr3_aa: CASSTRTLPHYGYTF; clone_size: once; j_call: TRBJ1-2; v_call: TRBV5-6; d_call: .
cdr3_nt: TGTGCCATCATGAAGGGGAGTCGGAACACTGAAGCTTTCTTT; cdr3_aa: CAIMKGSRNTEAFF; clone_size: .; j_call: TRBJ1-1; v_call: TRBV10-3; d_call: .
cdr3_nt: TGTGCCAGCAGCAAAGGGCCCGAGCGGGGGGGCCGGGAGACCCAGTACTTC; cdr3_aa: CASSKGPERGGRETQYF; clone_size: .; j_call: TRBJ2-5; v_call: TRBV7-3; d_call: TRBD2
cdr3_nt: TGTGCCAGTAGTATTAACCCCCGGGACATGTATTTT; cdr3_aa: CASSINPRDMYF; clone_size: .; j_call: TRBJ2-3; v_call: TRBV19; d_call: .
cdr3_nt: TGTGCCAGCAGTGCAAATAGGGGTGAGACCCAGTACTTC; cdr3_aa: CASSANRGETQYF; clone_size: .; j_call: TRBJ2-5; v_call: TRBV2; d_call: .
cdr3_nt: TGTGCCAGCAGTGCCCAGGAGCGAGGGGGCAATCAGCCCCAGCATTTT; cdr3_aa: CASSAQERGGNQPQHF; clone_size: .; j_call: TRBJ1-5; v_call: TRBV6-1; d_call: .
cdr3_nt: TGTGCCAGCGGGGGGGGCTATGGCTACACCTTC; cdr3_aa: CASGGGYGYTF; clone_size: .; j_call: TRBJ1-2; v_call: TRBV6-5; d_call: .
cdr3_nt: TGCACCAGCAGCCAAGATGGCCCTAGCGGGGGAGCTAGCACAGATACGCAGTATTTT; cdr3_aa: CTSSQDGPSGGASTDTQYF; clone_size: .; j_call: TRBJ2-3; v_call: TRBV1; d_call: .
cdr3_nt: TGTGCCAGCAGCTTGGGGGGACAGCATCAGCCCCAGCATTTT; cdr3_aa: CASSLGGQHQPQHF; clone_size: .; j_call: TRBJ1-5; v_call: TRBV5-4; d_call: TRBD1
cdr3_nt: TGCGCCAGCAGTGTGACAGGACTCATGAACACTGAAGCTTTCTTT; cdr3_aa: CASSVTGLMNTEAFF; clone_size: .; j_call: TRBJ1-1; v_call: TRBV5-1; d_call: .
cdr3_nt: TGTGCCAGTAAGAGCAGGGCAGGGACCAGCAATCAGCCCCAGCATTTT; cdr3_aa: CASKSRAGTSNQPQHF; clone_size: .; j_call: TRBJ1-5; v_call: TRBV19; d_call: .
cdr3_nt: TGTGCCAGCCGAGCCAGGACACAGAACTACGAGCAGTACTTC; cdr3_aa: CASRARTQNYEQYF; clone_size: few; j_call: TRBJ2-7; v_call: TRBV6-1; d_call: .
cdr3_nt: TGTGCCAGCAGTTTTGGAGGGGGCAGTACTGAAGCTTTCTTT; cdr3_aa: CASSFGGGSTEAFF; clone_size: .; j_call: TRBJ1-1; v_call: TRBV6-5; d_call: TRBD1
cdr3_nt: TGCGCCAGCAGCCAAGTAATGGGGGGGCCCTACGAGCAGTACTTC; cdr3_aa: CASSQVMGGPYEQYF; clone_size: .; j_call: TRBJ2-7; v_call: TRBV4-1; d_call: .
cdr3_nt: TGTGCCAGCAGCGTAACCGAGTTATACAGGGGTAGCACAGATACGCAGTATTTT; cdr3_aa: CASSVTELYRGSTDTQYF; clone_size: .; j_call: TRBJ2-3; v_call: TRBV9; d_call: TRBD1
cdr3_nt: TGTGCCAGCAGCTTAGAGGGGGCTGAAGCTTTCTTT; cdr3_aa: CASSLEGAEAFF; clone_size: .; j_call: TRBJ1-1; v_call: TRBV5-4; d_call: .
cdr3_nt: TGTGCCACCTACCCCACAAATTACAGGGGTAATCAGCCCCAGCATTTT; cdr3_aa: CATYPTNYRGNQPQHF; clone_size: .; j_call: TRBJ1-5; v_call: TRBV6-6; d_call: TRBD1
cdr3_nt: TGCGCCAGCAGCTTGGGCCAAGGGCTCTATGGCTACACCTTC; cdr3_aa: CASSLGQGLYGYTF; clone_size: .; j_call: TRBJ1-2; v_call: TRBV5-1; d_call: .
cdr3_nt: TGTGCCAGTAGTCCAGGACAGGGCCATCAGCCCCAGCATTTT; cdr3_aa: CASSPGQGHQPQHF; clone_size: .; j_call: TRBJ1-5; v_call: TRBV19; d_call: TRBD1
cdr3_nt: TGTGCCAGCAGTCCGGGGAGCCAAGAGACCCAGTACTTC; cdr3_aa: CASSPGSQETQYF; clone_size: .; j_call: TRBJ2-5; v_call: TRBV2; d_call: .
cdr3_nt: TGCGCCAGCAGCTTGGAGGCGCCCAGCAACACTGAAGCTTTCTTT; cdr3_aa: CASSLEAPSNTEAFF; clone_size: .; j_call: TRBJ1-1; v_call: TRBV5-1; d_call: .
cdr3_nt: TGTGCCAGCAGTGTGAAACAGGGGGCTTACTATGGCTACACCTTC; cdr3_aa: CASSVKQGAYYGYTF; clone_size: .; j_call: TRBJ1-2; v_call: TRBV6-5; d_call: TRBD1
cdr3_nt: TGTGCCAGCAGTGAAGCGAACCGAGGGGGGAACTATGGCTACACCTTC; cdr3_aa: CASSEANRGGNYGYTF; clone_size: .; j_call: TRBJ1-2; v_call: TRBV6-1; d_call: .
cdr3_nt: TGTGCCAGCAGCTTTGTGGACCGCCCTAACTATGGCTACACCTTC; cdr3_aa: CASSFVDRPNYGYTF; clone_size: .; j_call: TRBJ1-2; v_call: TRBV7-2; d_call: .
cdr3_nt: TGTGCCAGCAGTTCGACGACAGATACGCAGTATTTT; cdr3_aa: CASSSTTDTQYF; clone_size: .; j_call: TRBJ2-3; v_call: TRBV6-5; d_call: .
cdr3_nt: TGTGCCAGCAGACAACTAGCGACGGAAGAGACCCAGTACTTC; cdr3_aa: CASRQLATEETQYF; clone_size: .; j_call: TRBJ2-5; v_call: TRBV2; d_call: TRBD2
cdr3_nt: TGTGCCAGCAGCTTGGACGGGGGGGCCGCGAGCACAGATACGCAGTATTTT; cdr3_aa: CASSLDGGAASTDTQYF; clone_size: .; j_call: TRBJ2-3; v_call: TRBV7-2; d_call: TRBD2
cdr3_nt: TGTGCCAGCAGCTTAGGACAGGGGGAATACTATGGCTACACCTTC; cdr3_aa: CASSLGQGEYYGYTF; clone_size: .; j_call: TRBJ1-2; v_call: TRBV11-2; d_call: TRBD1
cdr3_nt: TGCGCCAGCAGCTTGGGGATGGATAACACTGAAGCTTTCTTT; cdr3_aa: CASSLGMDNTEAFF; clone_size: .; j_call: TRBJ1-1; v_call: TRBV5-1; d_call: .
cdr3_nt: TGTGCCAGCAGTGTAGGACAATCCCAGACCCAGTACTTC; cdr3_aa: CASSVGQSQTQYF; clone_size: .; j_call: TRBJ2-5; v_call: TRBV2; d_call: .
cdr3_nt: TGTGCCAGCAGCTTGACAGGGTTCCACACCTTC; cdr3_aa: CASSLTGFHTF; clone_size: .; j_call: TRBJ1-2; v_call: TRBV5-6; d_call: .
cdr3_nt: TGTGCCAGCAGTTATGGGACGGGACCGAACACTGAAGCTTTCTTT; cdr3_aa: CASSYGTGPNTEAFF; clone_size: .; j_call: TRBJ1-1; v_call: TRBV6-5; d_call: .
cdr3_nt: TGTGCCAGTAGTATCGGGGCGCAGGACTATGGCTACACCTTC; cdr3_aa: CASSIGAQDYGYTF; clone_size: .; j_call: TRBJ1-2; v_call: TRBV19; d_call: .
cdr3_nt: TGTGCCAGCAGCTTGGGACGCAATGAGCAGTTCTTC; cdr3_aa: CASSLGRNEQFF; clone_size: .; j_call: TRBJ2-1; v_call: TRBV5-6; d_call: .